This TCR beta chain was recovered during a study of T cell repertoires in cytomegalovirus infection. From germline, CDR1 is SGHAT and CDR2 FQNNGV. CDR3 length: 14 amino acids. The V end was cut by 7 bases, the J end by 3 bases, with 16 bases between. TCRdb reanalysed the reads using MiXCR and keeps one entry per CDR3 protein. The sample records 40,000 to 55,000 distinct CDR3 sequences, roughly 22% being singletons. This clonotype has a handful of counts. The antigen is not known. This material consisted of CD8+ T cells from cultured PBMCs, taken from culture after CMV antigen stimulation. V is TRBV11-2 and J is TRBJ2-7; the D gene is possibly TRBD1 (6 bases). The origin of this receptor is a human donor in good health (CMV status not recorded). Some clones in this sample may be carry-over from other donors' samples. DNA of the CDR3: TGTGCCAGCAAGCCGGGACAACAATACTACGAGCAGTACTTC. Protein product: CASKPGQQYYEQYF.